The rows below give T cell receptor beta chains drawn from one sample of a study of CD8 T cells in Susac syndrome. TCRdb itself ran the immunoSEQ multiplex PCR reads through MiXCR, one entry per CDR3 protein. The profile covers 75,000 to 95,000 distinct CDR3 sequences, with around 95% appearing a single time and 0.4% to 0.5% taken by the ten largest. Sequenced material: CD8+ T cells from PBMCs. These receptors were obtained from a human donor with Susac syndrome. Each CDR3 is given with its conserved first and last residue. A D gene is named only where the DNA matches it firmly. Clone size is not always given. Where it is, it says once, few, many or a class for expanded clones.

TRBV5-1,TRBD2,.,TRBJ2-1,CASSPGTSGRPQHEQFF,TGCGCCAGCAGCCCCGGGACTAGCGGGAGGCCCCAGCATGAGCAGTTCTTC
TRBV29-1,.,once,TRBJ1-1,CSVVGENTEAFF,TGCAGCGTTGTGGGGGAGAACACTGAAGCTTTCTTT
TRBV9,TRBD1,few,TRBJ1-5,CASSLGTGNQPQHF,TGTGCCAGCAGTCTTGGGACAGGTAATCAGCCCCAGCATTTT
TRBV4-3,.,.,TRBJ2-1,CASSQDGPSTNEQFF,TGCGCCAGCAGCCAAGATGGGCCCAGTACCAATGAGCAGTTCTTC
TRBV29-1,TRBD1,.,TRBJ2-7,CSVMTGGIEQYF,TGCAGCGTTATGACAGGGGGCATCGAGCAGTACTTC
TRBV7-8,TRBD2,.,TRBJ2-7,CASSPLAGGPYEQYF,TGTGCCAGCAGCCCACTAGCGGGAGGGCCTTACGAGCAGTACTTC
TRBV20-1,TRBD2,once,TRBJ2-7,CSARVAGGDNYEQYF,TGCAGTGCTAGAGTGGCGGGAGGAGATAACTACGAGCAGTACTTC
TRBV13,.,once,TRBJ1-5,CASSLRGYEFDQPQHF,TGTGCCAGCAGCTTACGGGGTTACGAGTTCGATCAGCCCCAGCATTTT
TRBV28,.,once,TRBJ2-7,CASSLGLDGSHYEQYF,TGTGCCAGCAGTTTAGGATTGGACGGCTCCCACTACGAGCAGTACTTC
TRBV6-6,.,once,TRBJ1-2,CASTTTLQANYGYTF,TGTGCCAGCACCACCACTCTACAGGCAAACTATGGCTACACCTTC